The 16 T cell receptor beta chains reported below all come from one sample, sequenced in a study of vaccination and CD4 T cells after COVID-19. Oncomine TCR Beta short-read sequencing was applied to DNA from cultured CD4+ T cells. MiXCR, applied by TCRdb to the PCR reads, yields one record per CDR3 protein. The sample lists 15,000 to 17,000 distinct CDR3 sequences, around 60% seen once, with approximately 12% in the top ten. Treatment given: approximately nine-day PBMC culture with coronavirus spike peptide pools or control peptides (ViraFEST assay). The antigens for these receptors are not known. The sample was CD4+ T cells from blood, cultured in vitro. All receptors derive from a human donor who had recovered from COVID-19.

The CDR3 loop reads CSASLGAGARELFF. Here the CDR3 DNA reads TGCAGTGCTAGTCTGGGGGCGGGGGCCCGGGAGCTGTTTTTT. This chain joins TRBV20-1 and TRBJ2-2; D is perhaps TRBD2 (7 bases). The CDR3 consists of 14 residues. Between the trimmed V and J ends, which lost 3 bases and 9 bases, there was a span of 17 bases. Germline-derived CDR1 and CDR2 are DFQATT and SNEGSKA (reference sequence).

The genes are TRBV3-1 and TRBJ1-2; no definite D call. Looked up from germline, CDR1 is LGHDT and CDR2 is YNNKEL (reference sequence). There are 12 residues in the CDR3. V was pared by 4 bases and J by 8 bases, with 11 bases between. DNA of the CDR3: TGTGCCAGCAGCCCAAAAAACGGGGGCTACACCTTC. This sequence encodes CASSPKNGGYTF.

This clonotype was observed once. The chain recombines TRBV28 with TRBJ2-5; 8 nucleotides agree with TRBD1. Germline loops: CDR1 MDHEN, CDR2 SYDVKM. This CDR3 is built from 13 residues. V lost 5 bases to trimming and J lost 1 base; unmatched junction nucleotides: 0. The CDR3 DNA follows: TGTGCCAGCAGTACAGGGGGCCAAGAGACCCAGTACTTC. Its translation is CASSTGGQETQYF.

This clonotype was seen only a few times. The chain combines TRBV5-1 with TRBJ1-2; no clear D. The CDR3 runs to 15 residues. V was trimmed by 4 bases and J by 4 bases, leaving 17 bases between them. Germline-derived CDR1 and CDR2 are SGHRS and YFSETQ. CDR3 nucleotides: TGCGCCAGCAGCCCCGGAGCCCAAGAGATCTATGGCTACACCTTC. It codes for CASSPGAQEIYGYTF.

This clonotype appeared a few times. The chain uses TRBV6-1 and TRBJ2-3, with 7 bases lining up with TRBD1. Looked up from germline, CDR1 is MNHNS and CDR2 is SASEGT. Germline trimming cut 6 bases from V and 2 bases from J; bases unmatched to any gene: 8. The CDR3 is 15 residues long. The CDR3 spells CASSPWDSSTDTQYF. CDR3 bases: TGTGCCAGCAGCCCCTGGGACAGCTCCACAGATACGCAGTATTTT.

The chain recombines TRBV20-1 with TRBJ2-1; 14 bases are shared with TRBD2. V lost 2 bases, J lost 0 bases, and 6 bases stayed unmatched. Looked up from germline, CDR1 is DFQATT and CDR2 is SNEGSKA (reference sequence). There are 18 residues in the CDR3. The CDR3 bases are TGCAGTGCTAGAACTCCCGGGACTAGCGGGAGCTCCTACAATGAGCAGTTCTTC. As protein: CSARTPGTSGSSYNEQFF.

There are a few counts of this clonotype. The V call is TRBV7-2, the J call TRBJ2-7; 8 nucleotides match TRBD1. CDR1 and CDR2 (germline): SGHTA, FQGNSA. CDR3 length: 14 residues. J lost 3 bases, V lost 5 bases, and 6 bases had no gene match. The CDR3 spells CASSAGTGDYEQYF. The CDR3 nucleotides read TGTGCCAGCAGCGCCGGGACAGGTGACTACGAGCAGTACTTC. Full variable domain (rest looked up from reference TRBV7-2 and TRBJ2-7): GAGVSQSPSNKVTEKGKDVELRCDPISGHTALYWYRQSLGQGLEFLIYFQGNSAPDKSGLPSDRFSAERTGGSVSTLTIQRTQQEDSAVYLCASSAGTGDYEQYFGPGTRLTVT.

The rearrangement links TRBV7-8 to TRBJ2-4; D remains ambiguous. V shed 0 bases and J shed 8 bases, with 8 bases lying between them. The length of the CDR3 is 13 residues. Germline V CDR1 and CDR2: SGHVS, FQNEAQ. The chain's CDR3 is CASSLAPLDIQYF. In nucleotides, the CDR3 is TGTGCCAGCAGCTTAGCGCCATTGGACATTCAGTACTTC.

This clonotype was seen more than once but under ten times. The chain joins TRBV27 to TRBJ1-2, with D possibly being TRBD1 (6 bases). V gave up 4 bases and J gave up 5 bases, with 11 bases separating them. This CDR3 contains 13 residues. Germline V lookup: CDR1 MNHEY, CDR2 SMNVEV (reference sequence). This CDR3 is CASSSTGGYGYTF. In DNA form, the CDR3 reads TGTGCCAGCAGTTCGACAGGAGGGTATGGCTACACCTTC.

This sequence joins TRBV6-1 and TRBJ1-5; the match to TRBD1 covers 8 bases. The CDR3 extends over 14 amino acids. Germline trimming cut 9 bases from V and 6 bases from J; bases unmatched to any gene: 10. The germline V gene has CDR1 MNHNS and CDR2 SASEGT. CDR3 DNA: TGTGCCAGTAATTCGGACAGGGCGGCTCAGCCCCAGCATTTT. As protein: CASNSDRAAQPQHF.

The rearrangement uses TRBV27 and TRBJ1-1, with 9 bases that match TRBD1. Germline V gene data show CDR1 as MNHEY and CDR2 as SMNVEV (reference sequence). The CDR3 totals 13 residues. Trimming removed 6 bases from V and 8 bases from J; junction bases left unmatched: 7. The CDR3 sequence: CASSSGQGREAFF. The DNA for the CDR3 is TGTGCCAGCAGCTCCGGACAGGGGAGAGAAGCTTTCTTT.

The gene calls are TRBV20-1 and TRBJ2-1; either TRBD1 or TRBD2 may supply D (6 bases each). The CDR3 is 16 residues long. The germline CDR1 and CDR2 sequences are DFQATT and SNEGSKA (reference sequence). V was shortened by 3 bases and J by 7 bases, with 22 bases between the two germline ends. The CDR3 region has the DNA TGCAGTGCTAGCCCCCCAGGTGGGGGGCGCGGAAATGAGCAGTTCTTC. Translated, it gives CSASPPGGGRGNEQFF.

The chain links TRBV2 to TRBJ1-1; no clear D. The CDR3 length is 11 residues. The V end was cut by 2 bases, the J end by 9 bases, with 7 bases between. Germline V gives CDR1 SNHLY, CDR2 FYNNEI. CDR3 nucleotides: TGTGCCAGCAGTGAAACCCTTCAAGCTTTCTTT. The encoded protein is CASSETLQAFF.

This chain joins TRBV7-9 and TRBJ1-4; TRBD1 might be the D (5 bases). Per the germline V gene, CDR1 is SEHNR and CDR2 is FQNEAQ (reference sequence). The CDR3 sequence is 14 residues long. The germline V and J ends were trimmed by 0 bases and 8 bases, with 10 bases remaining between them. Here the CDR3 DNA reads TGTGCCAGCAGCTTAGCCAGAGAGGGGGAAAAACTGTTTTTT. It translates to CASSLAREGEKLFF.

The chain couples TRBV24-1 to TRBJ2-3; D is ambiguous. The CDR3 spans 14 residues. The germline V gene encodes CDR1 KGHDR and CDR2 SFDVKD. Trimming shortened V by 5 bases and J by 2 bases, and 10 bases separated the two germline ends. The CDR3 sequence is CATSGKVSTDTQYF. CDR3 DNA: TGTGCCACCAGTGGGAAAGTTTCCACAGATACGCAGTATTTT.

This chain uses TRBV19 with TRBJ2-3, with D uncertain. Trimming took 3 bases from V and 14 from J, leaving 24 bases between them. Per germline, CDR1 LNHDA and CDR2 SQIVND (reference sequence). The CDR3 runs 15 residues. In DNA form, the CDR3 reads TGTGCCAGTAGTATGGAAGCCAGGACCTCCTCACCGGGGTATTTT. Its protein is CASSMEARTSSPGYF.